Below, one T cell receptor beta chain is given with its context. A much bigger clone sits one base away, suggesting this may be a read error. A single record per CDR3 protein comes from TCRdb applying MiXCR to the 5' RACE reads. The table includes some 34,000 distinct CDR3 sequences, 1.5% detected once. CDR1 is DFQATT, CDR2 SNEGSKA, per germline (reference sequence). CDR3 length equals 11 residues. Deletions cut 3 bases from V and 15 bases from J, with 15 bases between. The data were taken from a study of neurological immune-mediated disorders. The receptor comes from a woman aged 30 to 39 with multiple sclerosis. The source material was PBMCs. This chain links TRBV20-1 with TRBJ2-1; possibly TRBD2 for D (6 bases). CDR3 amino acids: CSASGRDLSFF. In DNA form, the CDR3 reads TGCAGTGCTAGCGGCCGGGACTTGTCGTTCTTC.